The T cell receptor beta chain described here comes from a study of post-analysis software for immune sequencing data. As concerns this clonotype: Its antigen is not identified.

Study-wide findings and caveats: Controls had significantly higher normalized Chao1 diversity than multiple sclerosis patients.

The TCR beta cDNA libraries contained unique molecular identifiers. From the PCR reads, TCRdb called clonotypes with MiXCR, one entry per CDR3 protein. The sample has about 800,000 distinct CDR3 sequences; approximately 30% are singletons. The source material was blood. The sequence was obtained from a girl between 10 and 17 years old with multiple sclerosis.

CDR3 loop: CATSDPPSTEAFF. As DNA, the CDR3 is TGTGCCACCAGTGATCCTCCCTCCACTGAAGCTTTCTTT. The rearrangement links TRBV24-1 to TRBJ1-1; no firm D call. Germline V gives CDR1 KGHDR, CDR2 SFDVKD. V dropped 3 bases and J dropped 4 bases, with 8 bases sitting between them. The CDR3 has 13 residues.